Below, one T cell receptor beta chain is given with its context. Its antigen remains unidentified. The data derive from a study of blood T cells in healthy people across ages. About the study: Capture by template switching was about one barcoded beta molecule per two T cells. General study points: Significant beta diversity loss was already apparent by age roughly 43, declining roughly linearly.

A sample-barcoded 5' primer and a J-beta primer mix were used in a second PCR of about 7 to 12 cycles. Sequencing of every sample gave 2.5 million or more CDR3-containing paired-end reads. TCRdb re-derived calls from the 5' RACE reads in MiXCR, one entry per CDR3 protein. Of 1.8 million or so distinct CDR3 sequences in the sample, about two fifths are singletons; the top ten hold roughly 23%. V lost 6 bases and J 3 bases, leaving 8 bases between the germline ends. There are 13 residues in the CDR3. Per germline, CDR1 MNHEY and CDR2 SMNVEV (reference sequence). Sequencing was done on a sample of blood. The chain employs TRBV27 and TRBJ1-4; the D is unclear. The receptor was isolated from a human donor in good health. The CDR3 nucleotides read TGTGCCAGCAGCGAGTTAGCTAATGAAAAACTGTTTTTT. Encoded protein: CASSELANEKLFF.